This T cell receptor beta chain was identified in a study of human T cells and chemical hapten exposure. Individual cDNA molecules each carried unique molecular identifiers attached by the library. TCRdb itself ran the RACE reads through MiXCR, one entry per CDR3 protein. The data show approximately 25,000 distinct CDR3 sequences, with 8% to 10% seen just once and approximately 7% held by the top ten. V was clipped by 5 bases and J by 7 bases; unmatched bases: 10. The CDR3 consists of 16 residues. Germline CDR1 SGHNT, CDR2 YENEEA. This clonotype showed up just a few times. The time point here: patch test 2, 6 weeks after DPC sensitization. The sample's treatment: therapeutic diphenylcyclopropenone sensitization with weekly scalp DPC. Blood draws came first, before each patch test.

V is TRBV11-3 and J is TRBJ1-6; 8 nucleotides agree with TRBD1. The source material was whole blood, sampled in connection with sensitization to the hapten diphenylcyclopropenone (DPC). The clonotype comes from a man aged 25-45 years with alopecia areata. Some clones in this sample may be carry-over from other donors' samples. CDR3 sequence reads: CASSPPRAGGNSPLHF. CDR3 nucleotide sequence: TGTGCCAGCAGCCCCCCCCGGGCAGGGGGCAATTCACCCCTCCACTTT. Full variable domain (remainder filled in from reference TRBV11-3 and TRBJ1-6): EAGVVQSPRYKIIEKKQPVAFWCNPISGHNTLYWYLQNLGQGPELLIRYENEEAVDDSQLPKDRFSAERLKGVDSTLKIQPAELGDSAVYLCASSPPRAGGNSPLHFGNGTRLTVT.